These 22 T cell receptor beta chains were sequenced from one sample in a study of T cell responses to AZD1222 COVID-19 vaccine. Libraries were prepared by immunoSEQ multiplex PCR; TCRdb keeps only in-frame clonotypes and omits some of them. Altogether tens of thousands of clones are present, over 75% being singletons, with the ten largest covering roughly 10%. The specimen was peripheral blood, collected on day 0 of AZD1222 vaccination. The receptors stem from an adult in good health.

V usage is TRBV28 and J usage is TRBJ1-3; D gene uncertain. Germline V gene sequence: CDR1 MDHEN, CDR2 SYDVKM. The CDR3 contains 14 residues. V lost 7 bases to trimming and J lost 0 bases, with 10 bases between them. Here the CDR3 reads CASNPGGSGNTIYF. The DNA of the CDR3 is TGTGCCAGCAACCCGGGTGGCTCTGGAAACACCATATATTTT.

The chain recombines TRBV7-8 with TRBJ2-1; D possibly corresponds to TRBD2 (6 bases). The V gene's germline CDR1 is SGHVS and CDR2 FQNEAQ. The CDR3 contains 14 residues. Between the trimmed V and J ends, which lost 1 base and 4 bases, there was a span of 8 bases. CDR3 bases: TGTGCCAGCAGCTTAGGGGGACTGTACAATGAGCAGTTCTTC. Translated, it gives CASSLGGLYNEQFF.

Comments on this clone: The sample has other DNA sequences that encode this CDR3 too. V is TRBV12-3 or TRBV12-4 and J is TRBJ2-5, with 8 nucleotides matching TRBD2. Trimming cost V 3 bases and J 5 bases; bases outside gene matches: 2. The CDR3 totals 13 residues. The CDR3 region has the DNA TGTGCCAGCAGTTTTGGCGGGGGGGAGACCCAGTACTTC. It translates to CASSFGGGETQYF.

The V call is TRBV27, the J call TRBJ1-3; unclear D gene. Germline V gene sequence: CDR1 MNHEY, CDR2 SMNVEV (reference sequence). V was pared by 7 bases and J by 6 bases, with 10 bases between. The CDR3 is 12 residues long. The CDR3 bases are TGTGCCAGCATTGGTAGGGCAAACACCATATATTTT. Translation: CASIGRANTIYF.

The chain employs TRBV19 and TRBJ2-1; 10 positions agree with TRBD2. CDR3 size: 14 residues. CDR1 and CDR2 (germline): LNHDA, SQIVND (reference sequence). V trimming: 7 bases; J trimming: 10 bases; junction bases outside the gene matches: 10. The CDR3 bases are TGTGCCAGTAAAGTTCTAGCGGGAGCAGGGGAGCAGTTCTTC. Its translation: CASKVLAGAGEQFF.

The CDR3 is CASSLALGNTEAFF. The CDR3 DNA is TGCGCCAGCAGCTTGGCCTTGGGGAACACTGAAGCTTTCTTT. The V and J genes are TRBV5-1 and TRBJ1-1; D ambiguous. The V end lost 0 bases, the J end lost 1 base, and 7 bases lay between the germline ends. The CDR3 is 14 amino acids. CDR1 is SGHRS, CDR2 YFSETQ, per germline.

This sequence joins TRBV28 and TRBJ1-1; D ambiguous. CDR1 is MDHEN, CDR2 SYDVKM, per germline. This CDR3 spans 12 amino acids. V was clipped by 6 bases and J by 7 bases, with 12 bases between them. The DNA for the CDR3 is TGTGCCAGCAGCACAGTTTTCGATGAAGCTTTCTTT. The encoded protein is CASSTVFDEAFF.

The chain links TRBV19 to TRBJ1-2; D is unclear. The CDR3 extends over 14 amino acids. Trimming pared 3 bases from V and 7 bases from J, leaving 15 bases between. Germline V lookup: CDR1 LNHDA, CDR2 SQIVND (reference sequence). CDR3 nucleotide sequence: TGTGCCAGTAGTATCACCCCAGCCGTTGGTGGCTACACCTTC. This sequence encodes CASSITPAVGGYTF. The full variable domain, rest sourced from reference TRBV19 and TRBJ1-2, is DGGITQSPKYLFRKEGQNVTLSCEQNLNHDAMYWYRQDPGQGLRLIYYSQIVNDFQKGDIAEGYSVSREKKESFPLTVTSAQKNPTAFYLCASSITPAVGGYTFGSGTRLTVV.

The gene calls are TRBV3-1 (or the pseudogene TRBV3-2) and TRBJ2-1; 11 nucleotides match TRBD2. Germline CDR1 is LGHDT and CDR2 is YNNKEL (reference sequence). The CDR3 covers 15 residues. With V trimmed by 4 bases and J by 3 bases, 2 bases remained unmatched. The CDR3 sequence: CASSRLAGGYNEQFF. DNA for the CDR3: TGTGCCAGCAGCCGTCTAGCGGGGGGCTACAATGAGCAGTTCTTC.

The chain is built from TRBV7-8 and TRBJ1-2, with D unresolved. The germline V gene has CDR1 SGHVS and CDR2 FQNEAQ. Trimming removed 4 bases from V and 6 bases from J, with 0 bases in between. The CDR3 consists of 9 residues. The CDR3 region is CASSYGYTF. In nucleotides, the CDR3 is TGTGCCAGCAGCTATGGCTACACCTTC.

J is TRBJ2-3 and V is TRBV9; no clear D. CDR3 size: 13 residues. Germline V gene lookup returns CDR1 SGDLS and CDR2 YYNGEE. The V gene lost 3 bases and the J gene lost 6 bases, with 11 bases spanning the gap. In nucleotides, the CDR3 is TGTGCCAGCAGCGCAAACTCAATGGATACGCAGTATTTT. Translation gives CASSANSMDTQYF. The entire variable domain, with the rest obtained from reference TRBV9 and TRBJ2-3, is as follows: DSGVTQTPKHLITATGQRVTLRCSPRSGDLSVYWYQQSLDQGLQFLIQYYNGEERAKGNILERFSAQQFPDLHSELNLSSLELGDSALYFCASSANSMDTQYFGPGTRLTVL.

The chain uses TRBV3-1 (or the pseudogene TRBV3-2) and TRBJ1-6, with 7 bases fitting TRBD1. Trimming cost V 3 bases and J 5 bases; bases outside gene matches: 7. Germline-derived CDR1 and CDR2 are LGHDT and YNNKEL (reference sequence). The CDR3 spans 16 residues. CDR3 coding DNA: TGTGCCAGCAGCCACGCCGACAGGGCCGATAATTCACCCCTCCACTTT. Its protein is CASSHADRADNSPLHF.

The chain joins TRBV7-2 to TRBJ2-1, with D tentatively TRBD2 (6 bases). V was cut by 5 bases and J by 0 bases, with 14 bases left in between. Per germline, CDR1 SGHTA and CDR2 FQGNSA. The CDR3 consists of 16 residues. CDR3 region: CASSLEVAASYNEQFF. DNA for the CDR3: TGTGCCAGCAGCCTAGAGGTAGCGGCCTCCTACAATGAGCAGTTCTTC.

The CDR3 region has the DNA TGCGCCAGCACGTTGGGCCTACAGGGGGCAGCGGAGGGCTACACCTTC. This codes for CASTLGLQGAAEGYTF. The chain links TRBV5-1 to TRBJ1-2; TRBD1 agrees at 9 bases. This CDR3 has 16 amino acids. CDR1 is SGHRS and CDR2 is YFSETQ in the germline V gene. The ends lost 6 bases at V and 8 bases at J; junction bases unmatched: 17.

This clone was found once. The chain joins TRBV30 to TRBJ1-2, with 9 positions matching TRBD1. CDR3 length: 17 amino acids. The V segment lost 5 bases and the J segment 8 bases; nucleotides outside the gene matches: 21. Looked up from germline, CDR1 is GTSNPN and CDR2 is SVGIG (reference sequence). CDR3 in amino acids: CAWGNKPGQGELGGYTF. The CDR3 nucleotides are TGTGCCTGGGGAAACAAACCGGGACAGGGAGAATTAGGAGGCTACACCTTC. The whole variable domain, remainder taken from reference TRBV30 and TRBJ1-2, is SQTIHQWPATLVQPVGSPLSLECTVEGTSNPNLYWYRQAAGRGLQLLFYSVGIGQISSEVPQNLSASRPQDRQFILSSKKLLLSDSGFYLCAWGNKPGQGELGGYTFGSGTRLTVV.

The CDR3 bases are TGCGCCAGCAGGAGTCGGACAGACCTGAACACTGAAGCTTTCTTT. It yields the protein CASRSRTDLNTEAFF. This chain uses TRBV5-1 with TRBJ1-1; maybe TRBD1 (6 bases). Germline V lookup: CDR1 SGHRS, CDR2 YFSETQ. The CDR3 runs to 15 residues. Trimming shortened V by 5 bases and J by 0 bases, and 14 bases separated the two germline ends. The variable domain in full, with the rest retrieved from reference TRBV5-1 and TRBJ1-1, is KAGVTQTPRYLIKTRGQQVTLSCSPISGHRSVSWYQQTPGQGLQFLFEYFSETQRNKGNFPGRFSGRQFSNSRSEMNVSTLELGDSALYLCASRSRTDLNTEAFFGQGTRLTVV.

This sequence joins TRBV3-1 (or the pseudogene TRBV3-2) and TRBJ1-3, with 9 nucleotides matching TRBD1. Trimming took 2 bases from V and 4 from J; bases not matched to a gene: 3. The CDR3 loop spans 15 amino acids. Germline V gene sequence: CDR1 LGHDT, CDR2 YNNKEL (reference sequence). The CDR3 spells CASSQRDRVGNTIYF. CDR3 in DNA: TGTGCCAGCAGCCAACGGGACAGGGTGGGAAACACCATATATTTT.

The V gene is TRBV5-1, the J gene TRBJ1-4, with D perhaps matching TRBD1 (5 bases). Germline V gene sequence: CDR1 SGHRS, CDR2 YFSETQ. With 4 bases removed from V and 6 bases from J, the gap between germline ends came to 10 bases. This CDR3 region has 13 residues. DNA of the CDR3: TGCGCCAGCAGCACGACAGTGGATGAAAAACTGTTTTTT. Amino acid sequence: CASSTTVDEKLFF.

The gene calls are TRBV5-1 and TRBJ2-7; 8 bases match TRBD2. The germline CDR1 and CDR2 sequences are SGHRS and YFSETQ. CDR3 length: 14 amino acids. After removal of 3 bases from V and 7 bases from J, the junction contained 9 bases not matched to a gene. DNA for the CDR3: TGCGCCAGCAGCTCGATAGCGGGACTCTTTGAGCAGTACTTC. This gives the protein CASSSIAGLFEQYF.

The genes are TRBV5-6 and TRBJ1-1; 9 bases align to TRBD1. Germline V gene data show CDR1 as SGHDT and CDR2 as YYEEEE. The CDR3 loop spans 16 amino acids. The ends lost 4 bases at V and 3 bases at J; junction bases unmatched: 10. DNA of the CDR3: TGTGCCAGCAGCCCCGGGACAGGGACCATTTACACTGAAGCTTTCTTT. Translating it yields CASSPGTGTIYTEAFF. The variable domain in full, with the rest retrieved from reference TRBV5-6 and TRBJ1-1, is DAGVTQSPTHLIKTRGQQVTLRCSPKSGHDTVSWYQQALGQGPQFIFQYYEEEERQRGNFPDRFSGHQFPNYSSELNVNALLLGDSALYLCASSPGTGTIYTEAFFGQGTRLTVV.

The rearrangement links TRBV28 to TRBJ1-4, with 9 nucleotides matching TRBD1. The CDR3 contains 15 residues. V lost 6 bases and J lost 7; bases outside the gene matches: 9. Germline V gene lookup returns CDR1 MDHEN and CDR2 SYDVKM. The CDR3 is CASRLTGGSLEKLFF. DNA of the CDR3: TGTGCCAGCAGACTAACAGGGGGCTCCCTTGAAAAACTGTTTTTT.

The chain links TRBV7-2 to TRBJ2-7; D is undetermined. V dropped 5 bases and J dropped 3 bases, with 17 bases sitting between them. This CDR3 has 15 residues. The germline gives CDR1 SGHTA, CDR2 FQGNSA. The CDR3 DNA follows: TGTGCCAGCAGCCCGTTGTACTCGAAACACTACGAGCAGTACTTC. Translated: CASSPLYSKHYEQYF.